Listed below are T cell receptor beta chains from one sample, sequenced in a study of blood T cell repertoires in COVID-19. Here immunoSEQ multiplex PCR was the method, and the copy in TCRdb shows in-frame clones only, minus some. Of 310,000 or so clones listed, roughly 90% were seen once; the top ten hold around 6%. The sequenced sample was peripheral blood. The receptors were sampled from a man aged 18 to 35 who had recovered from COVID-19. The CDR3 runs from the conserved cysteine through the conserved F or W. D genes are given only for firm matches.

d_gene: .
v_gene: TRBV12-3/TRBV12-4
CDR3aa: CASSSNYGYTF

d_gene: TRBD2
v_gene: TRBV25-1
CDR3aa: CASSEARLAADTQYF

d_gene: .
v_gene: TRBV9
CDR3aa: CASSVWGDSTEAFF

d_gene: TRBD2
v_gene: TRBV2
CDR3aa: CASGGLAEQFF

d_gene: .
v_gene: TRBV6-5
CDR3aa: CASSPGVPTDTQYF

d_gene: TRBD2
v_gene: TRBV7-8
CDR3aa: CASSFPSGTQETQYF

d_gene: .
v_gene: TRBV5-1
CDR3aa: CASGQTNTYEQYF

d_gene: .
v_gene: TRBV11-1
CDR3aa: CASSRDNLNTEAFF

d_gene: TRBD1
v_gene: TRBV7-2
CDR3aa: CASSLAGTASSYEQYF

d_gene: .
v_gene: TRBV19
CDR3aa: CASSIPRELDTEAFF

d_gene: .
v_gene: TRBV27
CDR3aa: CATAGTPYQPQHF

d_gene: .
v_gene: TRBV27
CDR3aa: CASSLTGINYGYTF

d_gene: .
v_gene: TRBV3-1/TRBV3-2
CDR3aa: CASSQERGYNEQFF

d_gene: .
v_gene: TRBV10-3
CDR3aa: CAITEGLIGVNGAEAFF

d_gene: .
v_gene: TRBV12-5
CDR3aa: CASALGSGGRTDTQYF

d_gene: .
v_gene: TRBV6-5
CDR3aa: CASSYLQGPEAFF

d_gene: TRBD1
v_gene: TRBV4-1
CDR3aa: CASSHPGQGNSPLHF

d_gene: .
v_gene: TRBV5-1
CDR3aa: CASSPLGGGTPAFF

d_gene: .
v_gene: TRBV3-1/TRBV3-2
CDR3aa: CASSPLYRAYGYTF

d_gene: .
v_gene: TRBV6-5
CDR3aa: CASRVSSAYNEQFF

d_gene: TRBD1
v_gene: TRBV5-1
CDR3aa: CASSLGQGNNEQFF

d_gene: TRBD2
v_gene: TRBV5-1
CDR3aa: CASSLGGLAGNNEQFF

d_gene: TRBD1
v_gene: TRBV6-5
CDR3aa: CASTGQGADGYTF

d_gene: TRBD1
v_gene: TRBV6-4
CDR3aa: CASTTFRGGNGYTF

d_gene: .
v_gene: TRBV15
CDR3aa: CATGYDRGNTIYF

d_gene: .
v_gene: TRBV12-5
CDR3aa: CASGTGQSEAFF

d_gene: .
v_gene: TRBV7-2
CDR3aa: CASSFAGSDYGYTF

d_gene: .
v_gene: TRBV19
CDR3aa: CASSIGIPNTEAFF

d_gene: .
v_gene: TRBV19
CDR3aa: CASSIGGLLTDTQYF

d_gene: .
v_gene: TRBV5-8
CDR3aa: CASSQEDGYNEQFF

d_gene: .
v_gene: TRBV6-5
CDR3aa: CASSLAGPNTEAFF

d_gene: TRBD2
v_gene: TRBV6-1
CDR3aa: CASSEWAAGLEETQYF

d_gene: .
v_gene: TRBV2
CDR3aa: CASSAVGAGAMNTEAFF

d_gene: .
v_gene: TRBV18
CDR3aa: CASSRDDRAEAFF

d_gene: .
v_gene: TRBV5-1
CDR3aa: CASSLTGRGNYGYTF

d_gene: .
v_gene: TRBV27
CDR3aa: CASSSLGPSGVGNTIYF

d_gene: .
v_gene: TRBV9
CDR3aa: CASSPNDRNTEAFF

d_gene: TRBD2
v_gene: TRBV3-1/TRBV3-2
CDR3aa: CASSQGGGRSYEQYF

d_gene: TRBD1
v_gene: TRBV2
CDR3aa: CASSSLGGGTEAFF

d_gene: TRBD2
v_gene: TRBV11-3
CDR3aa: CASSFGGSAYEQYF

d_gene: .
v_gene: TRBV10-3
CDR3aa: CAISFLAKETQYF

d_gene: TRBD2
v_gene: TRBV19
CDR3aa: CASSPILGLAGGPGTGELFF

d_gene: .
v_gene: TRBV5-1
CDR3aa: CASSFSGRQSTDTQYF

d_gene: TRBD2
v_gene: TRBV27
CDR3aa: CASSFSSAGGDTQYF

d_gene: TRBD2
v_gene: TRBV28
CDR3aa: CASSPGLAGVKETQYF

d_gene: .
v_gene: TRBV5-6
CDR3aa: CASSFRDPSNSPLHF

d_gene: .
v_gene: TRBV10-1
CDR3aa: CASSGSSGSPLHF

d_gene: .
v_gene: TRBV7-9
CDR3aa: CASSLAASGGAEAFF

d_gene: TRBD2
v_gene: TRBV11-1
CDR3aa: CASSFTSGRAGVQQFF

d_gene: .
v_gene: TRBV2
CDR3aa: CASRQGRDEQYF

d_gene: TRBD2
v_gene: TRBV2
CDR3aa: CASCGTSGAYEQYF

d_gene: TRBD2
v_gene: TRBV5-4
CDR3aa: CASSPTAGGGETQYF

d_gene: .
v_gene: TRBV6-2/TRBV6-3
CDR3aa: CASSSVPRGTGELFF

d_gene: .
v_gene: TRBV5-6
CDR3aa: CASSFSGGAWETQYF

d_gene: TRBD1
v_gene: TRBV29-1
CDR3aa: CSVEDRTGRGGEQFF

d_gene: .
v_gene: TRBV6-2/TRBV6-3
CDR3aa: CASSNGVIPHEQYF

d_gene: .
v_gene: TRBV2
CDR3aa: CASSPGWWAGSTDTQYF